The source of this T cell receptor beta chain is a study of regulatory T cells in long-lasting Graves disease. Study-wide points: Persistent Graves' patients possessed reduced TCR diversity relative to recently diagnosed ones. The study found persistent patients shared more public clonotypes (more than 2,500) than new patients (approximately 970).

Concerning this clonotype: Its specificity is unknown.

Trimming removed 5 bases from V and 0 bases from J, with 8 bases in between. The CDR3 spans 14 residues. CDR1 and CDR2 from the germline V gene are MNHEY and SMNVEV (reference sequence). The time point denotes: newly diagnosed GD, antithyroid drugs for less than 3 months. After RNA was extracted from PBMCs, the TCR library was made from it. Sequencing libraries for TCR beta were prepared with iRepertoire HTBI primers and Arm-PCR of CDR3 regions. TCRdb itself ran the multiplex PCR reads through MiXCR, one entry per CDR3 protein. The sample has roughly 510,000 distinct CDR3 sequences, approximately 16% seen once. In addition, the sample was reused for a study of T cells in Graves' hyperthyroidism and ophthalmopathy. From that report: Most thyroid-expanded clonotypes above 0.001 were also found in blood. Ophthalmopathy got predicted by the model a median roughly six months before its onset.

V gene TRBV27 combines with J gene TRBJ2-1, with D uncertain. The material was peripheral blood mononuclear cells (PBMCs), obtained at new diagnosis, from a patient treated with antithyroid drugs. The TCR comes from a man between 18 and 29 years old with Graves disease. The DNA of the CDR3 is TGTGCCAGCAGTGGCGGTTTCTCCTACAATGAGCAGTTCTTC. Its translation is CASSGGFSYNEQFF.